This passage covers 18 T cell receptor beta chains from one sample sequenced in a study of identifying expanded T cells in peripheral blood. The table came from immunoSEQ multiplex PCR; TCRdb's copy has only in-frame clones and leaves some out. The sample yields 100,000 or so clones, around 88% seen once. The specimen was blood. The receptors originated from a person aged 18 to 75 in good health.

This chain links TRBV6-6 with TRBJ2-7, with unresolved D. The CDR3 covers 13 residues. The V gene's germline CDR1 is MNHNY and CDR2 SVGAGI (reference sequence). V lost 4 bases to trimming and J lost 0 bases, with 7 bases between them. The CDR3 bases are TGTGCCAGCAGTTCCTCAGGCTCCTACGAGCAGTACTTC. It translates to CASSSSGSYEQYF.

The CDR3 here is CASSLRGGAGTEAFF. For the CDR3, the DNA is TGTGCCAGCAGTCTCCGTGGGGGCGCGGGGACTGAAGCTTTCTTT. The genes are TRBV6-6 and TRBJ1-1; tentatively, D is TRBD1 (6 bases). The CDR3 is 15 residues long. Trimming removed 5 bases from V and 5 bases from J, with 18 bases in between. In germline, CDR1 is MNHNY, CDR2 SVGAGI (reference sequence).

The rearrangement joins TRBV4-3 to TRBJ1-4; the D gene is possibly TRBD1 (6 bases). Trimming pared 0 bases from V and 4 bases from J, leaving 12 bases between. The CDR3 consists of 16 residues. The germline V gene encodes CDR1 LGHNA and CDR2 YSLEER. The DNA for the CDR3 is TGCGCCAGCAGCCAAGAGGCAGGCAGGGGTAATGAAAAACTGTTTTTT. Translated, it gives CASSQEAGRGNEKLFF.

This sequence joins TRBV19 and TRBJ1-1; D unclear. V lost 1 base to trimming and J lost 5 bases, with 11 bases between them. From germline, CDR1 is LNHDA and CDR2 SQIVND (reference sequence). The CDR3 contains 14 residues. The DNA for the CDR3 is TGTGCCAGTAGTATAGTCGCAGGAAGGACTGAAGCTTTCTTT. Its translation: CASSIVAGRTEAFF. Full variable domain (missing parts from reference TRBV19 and TRBJ1-1): DGGITQSPKYLFRKEGQNVTLSCEQNLNHDAMYWYRQDPGQGLRLIYYSQIVNDFQKGDIAEGYSVSREKKESFPLTVTSAQKNPTAFYLCASSIVAGRTEAFFGQGTRLTVV.

V usage is TRBV27 and J usage is TRBJ1-6; TRBD1 matches at 9 bases. V lost 2 bases and J lost 7; bases outside the gene matches: 6. CDR3 length: 16 amino acids. CDR1 and CDR2 from the germline V gene are MNHEY and SMNVEV (reference sequence). The CDR3 DNA follows: TGTGCCAGCAGTTTAAGGCCCGACAGGGGGAATTCACCCCTCCACTTT. This translates into CASSLRPDRGNSPLHF.

V gene TRBV18 combines with J gene TRBJ2-7, with D tentatively TRBD2 (5 bases). V was cut by 3 bases and J by 6 bases, with 27 bases left in between. The CDR3 runs 18 residues. Germline V gene lookup returns CDR1 KGHSH and CDR2 LQKENI. CDR3 sequence reads: CASSPLLNSGGNLVEQYF. CDR3 nucleotides: TGTGCCAGCTCACCCCTTCTGAACAGTGGAGGTAATTTAGTCGAGCAGTACTTC.

This clone came up once. The rearrangement uses TRBV28 and TRBJ2-2; unclear D gene. Germline assignment: CDR1 MDHEN and CDR2 SYDVKM. This CDR3 region has 16 residues. Trimming stripped 3 bases from V and 4 bases from J, with 15 bases between. The CDR3 reads CASSFDTQFFTGELFF. For the CDR3, the DNA is TGTGCCAGCAGTTTTGATACTCAGTTCTTCACCGGGGAGCTGTTTTTT.

The J gene is TRBJ2-1, the V gene TRBV19; 10 bases are a match to TRBD2. J was trimmed by 10 bases and V by 4 bases; bases with no gene match: 10. CDR1 and CDR2 (germline): LNHDA, SQIVND (reference sequence). CDR3 length: 15 amino acids. The CDR3 reads CASSTSGGAVREQFF. Written as DNA, the CDR3 is TGTGCCAGTAGTACCAGCGGGGGGGCCGTTCGGGAGCAGTTCTTC.

This chain links TRBV11-3 with TRBJ2-7; D remains ambiguous. This CDR3 is 13 amino acids long. The germline CDR1 and CDR2 sequences are SGHNT and YENEEA. The ends were cut back, 6 bases at V and 2 bases at J, with 11 bases in the middle. The CDR3 coding sequence is TGTGCCAGCAGTCCCTCCGAGCCCTACGAGCAGTACTTC. Its translation: CASSPSEPYEQYF.

The genes are TRBV29-1 and TRBJ2-3; tentative D call: TRBD2 (5 bases). Germline-derived CDR1 and CDR2 are SQVTM and ANQGSEA. The CDR3 runs 17 residues. V lost 2 bases to trimming and J lost 2 bases, with 20 bases between them. CDR3 nucleotide sequence: TGCAGCGTTGAACCCGACATAGACTACCGAACCACAGATACGCAGTATTTT. Amino acid sequence: CSVEPDIDYRTTDTQYF.

This clone came up once. The V and J genes are TRBV19 and TRBJ2-1; D may be TRBD2 (5 bases). The germline V gene encodes CDR1 LNHDA and CDR2 SQIVND (reference sequence). V lost 7 bases, J lost 8 bases, and 24 bases lay in between. The CDR3 loop spans 16 amino acids. CDR3 loop: CASTPPPGFNRDEQFF. Written as DNA, the CDR3 is TGTGCCAGTACTCCCCCCCCGGGGTTTAATCGTGATGAGCAGTTCTTC.

In DNA, the CDR3 is TGCGCCACCCGATCAGGAGTACTAGGAAACACCATATATTTT. Protein product: CATRSGVLGNTIYF. The chain is built from TRBV10-2 and TRBJ1-3; D gene unclear. The CDR3 extends over 14 amino acids. The germline V gene encodes CDR1 WSHSY and CDR2 SAAADI. V dropped 10 bases and J dropped 4 bases, with 17 bases sitting between them.

The chain is built from TRBV7-8 and TRBJ2-1; 10 bases align to TRBD2. The length of the CDR3 is 15 residues. After removal of 4 bases from V and 2 bases from J, the junction contained 2 bases not matched to a gene. CDR1 and CDR2 from the germline V gene are SGHVS and FQNEAQ. The CDR3 is CASSSSGGAYNEQFF. The DNA for the CDR3 is TGTGCCAGCAGCTCCAGCGGGGGGGCCTACAATGAGCAGTTCTTC.

The rearrangement joins TRBV5-1 to TRBJ2-5; TRBD1 aligns across 9 bases. The CDR3 contains 14 residues. The V segment lost 1 base and the J segment 3 bases; nucleotides outside the gene matches: 1. Germline CDR1 SGHRS, CDR2 YFSETQ. The CDR3 DNA sequence: TGCGCCAGCAGCTTGACAGGGGGCAAAGAGACCCAGTACTTC. This gives the protein CASSLTGGKETQYF. The full variable domain, its missing parts supplied by reference TRBV5-1 and TRBJ2-5, is KAGVTQTPRYLIKTRGQQVTLSCSPISGHRSVSWYQQTPGQGLQFLFEYFSETQRNKGNFPGRFSGRQFSNSRSEMNVSTLELGDSALYLCASSLTGGKETQYFGPGTRLLVL.

The gene calls are TRBV29-1 and TRBJ1-2, with a tentative D call TRBD1 (5 bases). The germline CDR1 and CDR2 sequences are SQVTM and ANQGSEA. This CDR3 comprises 14 residues. Trimming left V 7 bases short and J 2 bases short, with 17 bases between. The chain's CDR3 is CSAGSRDRNYGYTF. The CDR3 nucleotides are TGCAGCGCGGGAAGTCGCGACAGAAACTATGGCTACACCTTC.

This clone appeared a few times. The V call is TRBV28, the J call TRBJ2-7, with a tentative D call TRBD1 (7 bases). Trimming shortened V by 7 bases and J by 3 bases, and 22 bases separated the two germline ends. The germline V gene encodes CDR1 MDHEN and CDR2 SYDVKM. The CDR3 is 16 amino acids. Written as DNA, the CDR3 is TGTGCCAGCATTCGGGGAGGAGGAGGGGGCAACTACGAGCAGTACTTC. Its protein is CASIRGGGGGNYEQYF.

This clone was observed once. The gene calls are TRBV28 and TRBJ2-2; D is undetermined. Trimming stripped 2 bases from V and 4 bases from J, with 11 bases between. Germline V CDR1 and CDR2: MDHEN, SYDVKM. This CDR3 has 15 amino acids. CDR3 region: CASSLSAAFTGELFF. CDR3 in DNA: TGTGCCAGCAGTTTAAGCGCAGCCTTCACCGGGGAGCTGTTTTTT. The whole variable domain, remainder taken from reference TRBV28 and TRBJ2-2, is DVKVTQSSRYLVKRTGEKVFLECVQDMDHENMFWYRQDPGLGLRLIYFSYDVKMKEKGDIPEGYSVSREKKERFSLILESASTNQTSMYLCASSLSAAFTGELFFGEGSRLTVL.

CDR3 DNA: TGCGCCAGCAGCCAAGACGTACATCAGCCCCAGCATTTT. Amino acids: CASSQDVHQPQHF. This chain links TRBV4-1 with TRBJ1-5; D unclear. The V and J ends lost 0 bases and 5 bases respectively, with 5 bases between them. The CDR3 runs 13 residues. Per the germline V gene, CDR1 is MGHRA and CDR2 is YSYEKL.